This T cell receptor beta chain was recorded in a study of technical replicates of blood from a handful of donors. J was trimmed by 5 bases and V by 6 bases; bases with no gene match: 7. CDR1 LNHDA and CDR2 SQIVND come from the germline V gene (reference sequence). This CDR3 is 13 amino acids long. Clones were sequenced by immunoSEQ multiplex PCR, and TCRdb holds only the in-frame ones, with some missing. The sample lists tens of thousands of clones; around 94% were seen once. The receptor comes from a human donor in good health. The genes are TRBV19 and TRBJ2-7, with 7 bases matching TRBD1. Sequencing was performed on T cells isolated from PBMCs. CDR3 bases: TGTGCCAGTAGGACGACAGGGATGGACGAGCAGTACTTC. Amino acid sequence: CASRTTGMDEQYF.